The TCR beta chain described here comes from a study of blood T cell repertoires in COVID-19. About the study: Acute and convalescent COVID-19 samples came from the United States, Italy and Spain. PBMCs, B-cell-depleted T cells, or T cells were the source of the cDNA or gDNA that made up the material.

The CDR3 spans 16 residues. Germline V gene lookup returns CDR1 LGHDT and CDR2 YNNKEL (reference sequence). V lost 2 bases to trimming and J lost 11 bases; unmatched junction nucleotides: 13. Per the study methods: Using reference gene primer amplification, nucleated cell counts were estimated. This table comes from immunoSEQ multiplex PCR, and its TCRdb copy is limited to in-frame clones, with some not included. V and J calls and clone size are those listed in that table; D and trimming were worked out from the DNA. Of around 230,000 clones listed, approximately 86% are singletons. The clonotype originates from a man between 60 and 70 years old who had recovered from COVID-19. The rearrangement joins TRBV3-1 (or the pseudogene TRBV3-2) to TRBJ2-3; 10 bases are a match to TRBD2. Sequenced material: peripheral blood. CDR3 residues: CASSQRSAGGIRRQYF. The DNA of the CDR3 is TGTGCCAGCAGCCAACGCTCAGCGGGGGGGATTCGTAGGCAGTATTTT.